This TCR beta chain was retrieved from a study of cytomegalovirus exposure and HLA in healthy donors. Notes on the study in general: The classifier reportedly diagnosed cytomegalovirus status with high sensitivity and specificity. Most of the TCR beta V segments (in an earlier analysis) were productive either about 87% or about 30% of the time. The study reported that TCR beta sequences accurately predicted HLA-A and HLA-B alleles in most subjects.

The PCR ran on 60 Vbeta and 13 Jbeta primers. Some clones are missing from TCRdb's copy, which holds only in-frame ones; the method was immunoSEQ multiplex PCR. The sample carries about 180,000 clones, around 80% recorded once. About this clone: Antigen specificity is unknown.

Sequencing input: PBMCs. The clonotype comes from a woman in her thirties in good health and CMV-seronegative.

In DNA, the CDR3 is TGTGCCAGCAGTCGACTAAAGAACACCGGGGAGCTGTTTTTT. Residues: CASSRLKNTGELFF. The V gene is TRBV6-5, the J gene TRBJ2-2; perhaps TRBD2 as D (5 bases). The CDR3 consists of 14 residues. Germline values: CDR1 MNHEY, CDR2 SVGAGI. The V and J ends lost 5 bases and 1 base respectively, with 8 bases between them.